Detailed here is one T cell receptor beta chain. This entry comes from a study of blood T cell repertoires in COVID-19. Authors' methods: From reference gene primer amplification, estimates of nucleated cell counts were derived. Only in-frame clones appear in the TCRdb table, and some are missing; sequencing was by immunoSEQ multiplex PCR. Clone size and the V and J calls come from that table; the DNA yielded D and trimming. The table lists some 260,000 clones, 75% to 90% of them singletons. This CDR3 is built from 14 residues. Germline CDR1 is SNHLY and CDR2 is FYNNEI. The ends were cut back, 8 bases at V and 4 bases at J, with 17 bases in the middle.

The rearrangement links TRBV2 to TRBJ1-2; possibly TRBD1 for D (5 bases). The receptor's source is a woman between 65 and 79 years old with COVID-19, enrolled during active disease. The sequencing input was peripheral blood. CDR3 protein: CASVARKGVYGYTF. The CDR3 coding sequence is TGTGCCAGCGTCGCTAGGAAAGGGGTCTATGGCTACACCTTC. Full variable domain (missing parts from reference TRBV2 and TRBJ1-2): EPEVTQTPSHQVTQMGQEVILRCVPISNHLYFYWYRQILGQKVEFLVSFYNNEISEKSEIFDDQFSVERPDGSNFTLKIRSTKLEDSAMYFCASVARKGVYGYTFGSGTRLTVV.